The 10 T cell receptor beta chains below come from one sample, sequenced in a study of T-cell memory formation after mild COVID-19. TCRdb re-called the 5' RACE reads with MiXCR, one entry per CDR3 protein. In the table there are some 350,000 distinct CDR3 sequences, 10% to 15% of which are singletons. The sequencing input was PBMCs or a T cell subset sorted from them (not recorded which). These TCRs come from a man younger than 35 who had mild COVID-19 (a few samples of this study predate the infection). Cell type and time point are not known.

This chain links TRBV4-1 with TRBJ2-3; no clear D gene. V shed 0 bases and J shed 4 bases, with 11 bases lying between them. CDR3 length: 15 amino acids. Germline CDR1 is MGHRA and CDR2 is YSYEKL. CDR3 region: CASSQELTGPDTQYF. In nucleotides, the CDR3 is TGCGCCAGCAGCCAAGAGCTCACGGGCCCAGATACGCAGTATTTT.

The CDR3 DNA follows: TGCAGCGTTCCCTTACCGGGACAGAGTCGCTATGGCTACACCTTC. It encodes CSVPLPGQSRYGYTF. The chain uses TRBV29-1 and TRBJ1-2; 7 bases are shared with TRBD1. CDR1 and CDR2 (germline): SQVTM, ANQGSEA. Germline trimming cut 5 bases from V and 4 bases from J; bases unmatched to any gene: 13. The CDR3 has 15 amino acids. Based on the CDR3 plus reference TRBV29-1 and TRBJ1-2, the full variable domain is SAVISQKPSRDICQRGTSLTIQCQVDSQVTMMFWYRQQPGQSLTLIATANQGSEATYESGFVIDKFPISRPNLTFSTLTVSNMSPEDSSIYLCSVPLPGQSRYGYTFGSGTRLTVV.

This sequence joins TRBV12-3 or TRBV12-4 and TRBJ2-3; D uncertain. CDR3 size: 12 residues. The ends were cut back, 3 bases at V and 11 bases at J, with 12 bases in the middle. The CDR3 loop reads CASSFGTPLQYF. The CDR3 coding sequence is TGTGCCAGCAGTTTTGGAACCCCACTGCAGTATTTT.

A few counts support this clonotype. This sequence joins TRBV6-4 and TRBJ2-7; D is perhaps TRBD1 or TRBD2 (5 bases each). V was shortened by 9 bases and J by 10 bases, with 22 bases between the two germline ends. This CDR3 is 13 amino acids long. Germline V gene data show CDR1 as MRHNA and CDR2 as SNTAGT. Written as DNA, the CDR3 is TGTGCCAGGTCCCGAGGGGTTATGAGGGCCCAGTACGTC. This translates into CARSRGVMRAQYV.

The CDR3 bases are TGTGCCAGCAGCGAGTACGGGAGGTCTGGAAACACCATATATTTT. It translates to CASSEYGRSGNTIYF. V gene TRBV9 combines with J gene TRBJ1-3; D is unclear. Between the trimmed V and J ends, which lost 3 bases and 1 base, there was a span of 11 bases. The germline V gene encodes CDR1 SGDLS and CDR2 YYNGEE. The CDR3 consists of 15 residues.

The V and J genes are TRBV27 and TRBJ1-1, with D unresolved. V lost 1 base and J lost 1, with 7 bases in between. The CDR3 runs 14 residues. Per the germline V gene, CDR1 is MNHEY and CDR2 is SMNVEV (reference sequence). CDR3 sequence: CASSLFPANTEAFF. CDR3 nucleotides: TGTGCCAGCAGTTTATTTCCAGCGAACACTGAAGCTTTCTTT.

This clonotype occurred a few times. V usage is TRBV28 and J usage is TRBJ2-7, with 8 bases fitting TRBD1. The CDR3 runs to 16 residues. V lost 4 bases, J lost 6 bases, and 14 bases stayed unmatched. Germline V gives CDR1 MDHEN, CDR2 SYDVKM. CDR3 coding DNA: TGTGCCAGCAGTTCGGTCGACAGGGGTCCGCGGGGCGAGCAGTACTTC. It encodes CASSSVDRGPRGEQYF.

Only a few counts were recorded for this clonotype. The chain employs TRBV28 and TRBJ1-5; possible D gene TRBD1, 5 bases. The germline CDR1 and CDR2 sequences are MDHEN and SYDVKM. The CDR3 consists of 17 residues. The germline V and J ends were trimmed by 6 bases and 0 bases, with 18 bases remaining between them. The CDR3 sequence: CASSPGHLAYSNQPQHF. As DNA, the CDR3 is TGTGCCAGCAGCCCTGGACACCTGGCCTATAGCAATCAGCCCCAGCATTTT. Drawing the rest from reference TRBV28 and TRBJ1-5, the complete variable domain is DVKVTQSSRYLVKRTGEKVFLECVQDMDHENMFWYRQDPGLGLRLIYFSYDVKMKEKGDIPEGYSVSREKKERFSLILESASTNQTSMYLCASSPGHLAYSNQPQHFGDGTRLSIL.

This clonotype was seen more than once but under ten times. The chain uses TRBV7-8 and TRBJ2-1, with a weak D call TRBD1 (8 bases). Trimming cost V 2 bases and J 7 bases, with 18 bases left between them. The length of the CDR3 is 16 residues. Germline V CDR1 and CDR2: SGHVS, FQNEAQ. The CDR3 loop reads CASSLFQGAGANEQFF. The CDR3 nucleotides are TGTGCCAGCAGCTTATTCCAGGGGGCGGGGGCTAATGAGCAGTTCTTC. The variable domain in full, with the rest retrieved from reference TRBV7-8 and TRBJ2-1, is GAGVSQSPRYKVAKRGQDVALRCDPISGHVSLFWYQQALGQGPEFLTYFQNEAQLDKSGLPSDRFFAERPEGSVSTLKIQRTQQEDSAVYLCASSLFQGAGANEQFFGPGTRLTVL.

The chain recombines TRBV15 with TRBJ2-2; a weak D match, TRBD2 (6 bases). There are 11 residues in the CDR3. The germline V gene has CDR1 LNHNV and CDR2 YYDKDF (reference sequence). With 10 bases removed from V and 5 bases from J, the gap between germline ends came to 8 bases. The CDR3 nucleotides are TGTGCCATGGAGGGGACCGGGGAGCTGTTTTTT. Its translation is CAMEGTGELFF.